The present T cell receptor (beta chain) was sequenced within a study of blood T cell repertoires in COVID-19. In the study overall: Samples taken during acute and convalescent COVID-19 were collected in the United States, Italy and Spain. T cells, B-cell-depleted T cells, or PBMCs provided the cDNA or gDNA that served as material.

Sequencing used immunoSEQ multiplex PCR; TCRdb keeps in-frame clones, though not all of them. The data contain approximately 100,000 clones, 70% to 90% of them singletons. The CDR3 has 17 residues. The V and J ends lost 10 bases and 3 bases respectively, with 25 bases between them. The V gene's germline CDR1 is WNHNN and CDR2 SYGVQD (reference sequence). This chain uses TRBV10-1 with TRBJ2-1, with a tentative D call TRBD2 (7 bases). The sequencing input was peripheral blood. The receptor's source is a human donor in a cohort sampled during active COVID-19. CDR3 in amino acids: CAKGGGNTASYYNEQFF. The CDR3 region has the DNA TGCGCCAAAGGGGGGGGAAATACAGCCTCCTACTACAATGAGCAGTTCTTC.